This is a list of T cell receptor beta chains from one sample in a study of cytomegalovirus exposure and HLA in healthy donors. Clones were read by immunoSEQ multiplex PCR, and TCRdb kept only the in-frame ones, dropping some. The table lists over 250,000 clones, about 85% of them singletons. The sequencing sample was made of PBMCs. These receptors came from a woman aged 30 to 39 in good health and CMV-seropositive. CDR3s include the opening cysteine and the closing phenylalanine or tryptophan. The order of the fields is D gene, clone size, J gene, CDR3 length, V gene, CDR3 DNA, CDR3 protein. A D gene is named only where the DNA matches it firmly. Where a row states a size, it is once, few, many or the class of an expanded clone; other rows omit it.

>-|-|TRBJ2-5|14|TRBV7-3
TGTGCCAGCAGCCTAGGTCCCGGAACAGAGACCCAGTACTTC
CASSLGPGTETQYF
>-|-|TRBJ2-1|15|TRBV27
TGTGCCAGCAGTCCAATGTTGAGCTCCTACAATGAGCAGTTCTTC
CASSPMLSSYNEQFF
>TRBD1|-|TRBJ2-2|16|TRBV4-2
TGTGCCAGCAGCCTTCGACAGGGAACGAACACCGGGGAGCTGTTTTTT
CASSLRQGTNTGELFF
>-|-|TRBJ2-5|14|TRBV6-5
TGTGCCAGCAGTTACCGGGGGGCTGCGGAGACCCAGTACTTC
CASSYRGAAETQYF
>TRBD2|-|TRBJ2-1|15|TRBV7-6
TGTGCCAGCAGCTCAAGCGGGGGCTACTACAATGAGCAGTTCTTC
CASSSSGGYYNEQFF
>TRBD1|once|TRBJ1-2|14|TRBV6-5
TGTGCCAGCAGTCGACCCGGGACAGAAAATGGCTACACCTTC
CASSRPGTENGYTF
>TRBD2|-|TRBJ2-2|13|TRBV29-1
TGCAGCGCACTAGCGGAGAACACCGGGGAGCTGTTTTTT
CSALAENTGELFF
>-|-|TRBJ2-5|14|TRBV2
TGTGCCAGCAGTGAAATCCGCGGACAAGAGACCCAGTACTTC
CASSEIRGQETQYF
>-|-|TRBJ1-5|13|TRBV2
TGTGCCAGCGTAGAAGGGAGCAATCAGCCCCAGCATTTT
CASVEGSNQPQHF
>-|-|TRBJ2-7|12|TRBV2
TGTGCCAGCAAGGGACGGACCTACGAGCAGTACTTC
CASKGRTYEQYF
>TRBD1|-|TRBJ2-5|15|TRBV6-5
TGTGCCAGCAGTCGGGACAGGGGGCTCCAAGAGACCCAGTACTTC
CASSRDRGLQETQYF
>-|-|TRBJ1-5|13|TRBV6-1
TGTGCCAGCAGTGTGAACCCCGATCAGCCCCAGCATTTT
CASSVNPDQPQHF
>-|-|TRBJ1-3|14|TRBV6-1
TGTGCCAGCCTCCCAAGAGGATCTGGAAACACCATATATTTT
CASLPRGSGNTIYF
>-|-|TRBJ1-1|14|TRBV5-1
TGCGCCAGCAGCCCTTCGGTTGGGAGCACTGAAGCTTTCTTT
CASSPSVGSTEAFF
>TRBD1|-|TRBJ1-4|15|TRBV6-6
TGTGCCAGCAGTTACCTGACAGGGGGTAATGAAAAACTGTTTTTT
CASSYLTGGNEKLFF
>TRBD2|once|TRBJ2-7|17|TRBV27
TGTGCCAGCAGTCGCCGGAGGACGACTAGCCGAGACGACGAGCAGTACTTC
CASSRRRTTSRDDEQYF
>-|-|TRBJ1-4|15|TRBV28
TGTGCCAGCAGCCGCGGAGGTGCAACTAATGAAAAACTGTTTTTT
CASSRGGATNEKLFF
>-|-|TRBJ1-2|15|TRBV28
TGTGCCAGCAGTTTAATTGGTGGTCAGGCCTATGGCTACACCTTC
CASSLIGGQAYGYTF
>-|-|TRBJ2-1|13|TRBV28
TGTGCCAGCAGTTTTGGGGGCTTGGTTGAGCAGTTCTTC
CASSFGGLVEQFF
>-|-|TRBJ2-7|13|TRBV2
TGTGCCAGCAAAGGTCAGCTTACCTACGAGCAGTACTTC
CASKGQLTYEQYF
>TRBD2|-|TRBJ2-1|17|TRBV7-3
TGTGCCAGCAGCTCAAAACCGGGACTACATTCCTACAATGAGCAGTTCTTC
CASSSKPGLHSYNEQFF
>-|-|TRBJ2-7|14|TRBV5-1
TGCGCCAGCATGCAGGGTCAGACGAGCTACGAGCAGTACTTC
CASMQGQTSYEQYF
>TRBD1|once|TRBJ2-7|12|TRBV27
TGTGCCAGCAGTTTAACAGGGGGCGAGCAGTACTTC
CASSLTGGEQYF
>-|once|TRBJ2-7|12|TRBV10-3
TGTGCCATCAGTGACGACGGACCCGAGCAGTACTTC
CAISDDGPEQYF
>-|few|TRBJ1-5|12|TRBV23-1
TGCGCCAGCAGTCAACCGAGTCAGCCCCAGCATTTT
CASSQPSQPQHF
>-|-|TRBJ2-3|12|TRBV9
TGTGCCAGCAGTGGGTTCACAGATACGCAGTATTTT
CASSGFTDTQYF
>-|once|TRBJ1-6|14|TRBV6-4
TGTGCCAGCAGTGGTCGACTCTGGGATTCACCCCTCCACTTT
CASSGRLWDSPLHF
>-|once|TRBJ2-5|14|TRBV2
TGTGCCAGCCCACAGGGTGAGGGCCAAGAGACCCAGTACTTC
CASPQGEGQETQYF
>TRBD1|-|TRBJ2-4|19|TRBV7-2
TGTGCCAGCAGCTTAGACCCCCTTACAGGGGACATAGCCAAAAACATTCAGTACTTC
CASSLDPLTGDIAKNIQYF
>-|once|TRBJ1-2|13|TRBV7-9
TGTGCCAGCAGCTTGGGAGGCCGGCATGGCTACACCTTC
CASSLGGRHGYTF
>-|-|TRBJ1-5|15|TRBV28
TGTGCCAGCAGTTCACGGGGGGAAATAGGGCAGCCCCAGCATTTT
CASSSRGEIGQPQHF
>-|-|TRBJ2-7|10|TRBV5-7
TGTGCCAACCAAACCTACGAGCAGTACTTC
CANQTYEQYF
>-|few|TRBJ2-7|15|TRBV4-1
TGCGCCAGCAGCCAAACCCCAGACACATCTTACGAGCAGTACTTC
CASSQTPDTSYEQYF
>-|-|TRBJ1-1|16|TRBV7-8
TGTGCCAGCAGCTTGCCCATGCAAGGGGTCAGCACTGAAGCTTTCTTT
CASSLPMQGVSTEAFF
>-|-|TRBJ1-1|15|TRBV5-1
TGCGCCAGCAGCCCCTGGCGACAGATGAACACTGAAGCTTTCTTT
CASSPWRQMNTEAFF
>-|few|TRBJ2-7|14|TRBV4-3
TGCGCCAGCAGCCAAGGGGCCGGGGCCTACGAGCAGTACTTC
CASSQGAGAYEQYF
>TRBD2|-|TRBJ2-4|17|TRBV27
TGTGCCAGCAGCCCGACCCCGGGACTAGGGGGCAAAAACATTCAGTACTTC
CASSPTPGLGGKNIQYF
>-|-|TRBJ1-2|16|TRBV2
TGTGCCAGCAGTGATAATCTGTCAGGGACAAATTATGGCTACACCTTC
CASSDNLSGTNYGYTF
>-|-|TRBJ2-2|15|TRBV4-3
TGCGCCAGCAGCCAAGTCCGAGGTTCCACCGGGGAGCTGTTTTTT
CASSQVRGSTGELFF
>TRBD2|once|TRBJ2-7|15|TRBV7-2
TGTGCCAGCAAGACCAGGACTAGCGGGAAGTACGAGCAGTACTTC
CASKTRTSGKYEQYF
>TRBD1|-|TRBJ1-6|16|TRBV2
TGTGCCAGCAGTCTATCAGGGGGAGGGGTCAATTCACCCCTCCACTTT
CASSLSGGGVNSPLHF
>-|-|TRBJ1-4|15|TRBV7-2
TGTGCCAGCAGCTTAGGCTTTCAGACTAATGAAAAACTGTTTTTT
CASSLGFQTNEKLFF
>TRBD1|-|TRBJ1-2|16|TRBV13
TGTGCCAGCAGCCTTGGGGGGACAGGGGACATCTATGGCTACACCTTC
CASSLGGTGDIYGYTF
>TRBD2|few|TRBJ2-1|14|TRBV30
TGTGCCTGGAGTAGGAGCGGGACCTACAATGAGCAGTTCTTC
CAWSRSGTYNEQFF